One sample yielded the 3 T cell receptor beta chains listed below, sequenced in a study of blood T cell repertoires in COVID-19. Data came from immunoSEQ multiplex PCR; TCRdb stores just in-frame clones and leaves some out. This repertoire shows approximately 140,000 clones, roughly four fifths found once; its top ten account for about 6.4%. Sequenced material: peripheral blood. These receptor sequences come from a human donor in a cohort sampled during active COVID-19.

This sequence joins TRBV29-1 and TRBJ1-2, with 8 bases identical to TRBD1. V was pared by 7 bases and J by 6 bases, with 10 bases of the junction left unmatched. Germline lookup yields CDR1 SQVTM and CDR2 ANQGSEA. This CDR3 region has 13 residues. The CDR3 nucleotides are TGCAGCGGAGAACCTCAGGGGGCTAATGGCTACACCTTC. Translating it yields CSGEPQGANGYTF.

This clone was counted only a few times. The rearrangement joins TRBV11-2 to TRBJ1-4; tentatively, D is TRBD1 (6 bases). CDR3 length equals 15 residues. V was cut by 5 bases and J by 8 bases, with 18 bases left in between. The germline V gene has CDR1 SGHAT and CDR2 FQNNGV. CDR3 region: CASSPRQAGGEKLFF. The CDR3 coding sequence is TGTGCCAGCAGCCCGAGACAGGCGGGCGGGGAAAAACTGTTTTTT. The full variable domain, rest sourced from reference TRBV11-2 and TRBJ1-4, is EAGVAQSPRYKIIEKRQSVAFWCNPISGHATLYWYQQILGQGPKLLIQFQNNGVVDDSQLPKDRFSAERLKGVDSTLKIQPAKLEDSAVYLCASSPRQAGGEKLFFGSGTQLSVL.

This chain uses TRBV19 with TRBJ2-3; no firm D call. V shed 5 bases and J shed 0 bases, with 6 bases lying between them. Germline assignment: CDR1 LNHDA and CDR2 SQIVND (reference sequence). The CDR3 consists of 13 residues. This CDR3 is CASSLSSTDTQYF. CDR3 DNA: TGTGCCAGTAGTTTGTCTAGCACAGATACGCAGTATTTT.